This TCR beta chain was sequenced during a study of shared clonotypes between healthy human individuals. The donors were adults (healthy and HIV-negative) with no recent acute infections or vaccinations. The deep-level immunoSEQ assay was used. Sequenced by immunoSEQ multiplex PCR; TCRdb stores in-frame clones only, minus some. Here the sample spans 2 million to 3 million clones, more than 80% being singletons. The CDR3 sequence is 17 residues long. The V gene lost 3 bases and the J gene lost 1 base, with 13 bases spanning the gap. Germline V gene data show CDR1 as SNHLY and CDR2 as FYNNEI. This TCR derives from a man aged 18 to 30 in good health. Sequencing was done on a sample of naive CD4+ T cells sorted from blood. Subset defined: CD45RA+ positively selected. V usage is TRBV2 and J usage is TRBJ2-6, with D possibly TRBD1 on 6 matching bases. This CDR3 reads CASSEVGTPSGANVLTF. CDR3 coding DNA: TGTGCCAGCAGTGAGGTAGGGACACCATCTGGGGCCAACGTCCTGACTTTC.